The source of this T cell receptor (beta chain) is a study of T cell repertoires in cytomegalovirus infection. Study observations and caveats: Pooled public TCR beta family frequency picked out CMV carriers with the relevant HLA. What dominated the ex vivo response were HLA-C-restricted CMV-specific TCR beta clonotypes.

Losses at the gene ends were 6 bases for V and 6 bases for J; bases not matched to a gene: 7. CDR1 and CDR2 (germline): SQVTM, ANQGSEA. The CDR3 spans 12 residues. Note on this clonotype: Its specificity is unknown.

TCRdb redid the calling of the reads with MiXCR, one entry per CDR3 protein. Counted here are more than 110,000 distinct CDR3 sequences, about 32% occurring once; the ten biggest clones make up roughly half. This clonotype was obtained from a human donor in good health (CMV status not recorded). Some clones in this sample may be carry-over from other donors' samples. This specimen was CD8+ T cells from cultured PBMCs, taken from culture after CMV antigen stimulation. The chain joins TRBV29-1 to TRBJ1-2; 7 nucleotides line up with TRBD1. As DNA, the CDR3 is TGCAGCGTCCAAAGGACAGGCAATGGCTACACCTTC. Encoded protein: CSVQRTGNGYTF.